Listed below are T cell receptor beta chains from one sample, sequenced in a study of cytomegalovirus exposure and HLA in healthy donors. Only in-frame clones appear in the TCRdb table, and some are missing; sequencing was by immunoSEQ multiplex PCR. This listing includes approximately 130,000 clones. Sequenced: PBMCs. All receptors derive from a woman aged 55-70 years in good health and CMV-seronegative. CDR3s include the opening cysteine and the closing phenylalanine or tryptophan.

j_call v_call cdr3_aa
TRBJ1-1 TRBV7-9 CASSLYEYTEAFF
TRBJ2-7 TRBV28 CASSLRYEQYF
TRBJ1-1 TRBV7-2 CVSRAGRKNTEAFF
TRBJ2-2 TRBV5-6 CASSLDGTYVTGELFF
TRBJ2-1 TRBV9 CASSAVYLAGGPGEQFF
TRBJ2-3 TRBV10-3 CAIFGGGTDTQYF
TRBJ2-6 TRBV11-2 CASSPRRQGVRGANVLTF
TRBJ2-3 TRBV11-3 CASSLGSGTDTQYF
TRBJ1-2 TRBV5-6 CASSFLTGQGGGGYTF
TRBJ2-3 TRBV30 CAWSRQGARTDTQYF
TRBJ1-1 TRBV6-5 CASRRYRDTEAFF
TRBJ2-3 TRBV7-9 CASSFSVRLAGGTDTQYF
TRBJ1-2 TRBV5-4 CASSYRDRDYGYTF
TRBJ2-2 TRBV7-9 CASSRQGEAGELFF
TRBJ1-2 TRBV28 CASRTLGQGGGYTF
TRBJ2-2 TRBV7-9 CASSFSGTGEGELFF
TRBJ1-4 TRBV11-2 CASSQGGQSTNEKLFF
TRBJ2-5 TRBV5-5 CASSFDVGAETQYF
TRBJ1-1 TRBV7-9 CASSLVSGGWSTEAFF
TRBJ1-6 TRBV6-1 CASSEYLGGTLRGSPLHF
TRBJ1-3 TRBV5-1 CASSLTELAGNTIYF
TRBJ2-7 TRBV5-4 CASSLGLAGGSYEQYF
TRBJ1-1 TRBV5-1 CASKPTGSNTEAFF
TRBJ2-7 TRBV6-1 CASSLTDSYKQYF
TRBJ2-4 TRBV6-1 CASREAGTGPNIQYF
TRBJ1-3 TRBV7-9 CASSPRFGQVSGNTIYF
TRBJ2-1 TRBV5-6 CASSLVRGNEQFF
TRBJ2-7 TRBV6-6 CASSTNFEQYF
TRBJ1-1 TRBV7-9 CASSLSLREAFF
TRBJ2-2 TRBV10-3 CAISTEYSGELFF
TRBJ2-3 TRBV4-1 CASSRNQRDTQYF
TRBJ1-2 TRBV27 CASSFRVQGAPTF
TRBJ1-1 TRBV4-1 CASSQPGQGAISRAFF
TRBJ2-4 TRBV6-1 CASSGGRLAGEVAKNIQYF
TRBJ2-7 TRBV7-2 CVSSSISGDPLYEQYF
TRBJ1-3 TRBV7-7 CASSPIAGDSGNTIYF
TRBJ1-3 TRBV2 CASSATARNTIYF
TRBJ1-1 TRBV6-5 CASSAAITGTGGDF